The clone carrying this TCR beta chain showed up many times. The data originate from a study of T cells in Graves' hyperthyroidism and ophthalmopathy. V gave up 0 bases and J gave up 3 bases, with 11 bases separating them. The CDR3 extends over 14 amino acids. The germline V gene encodes CDR1 GTSNPN and CDR2 SVGIG (reference sequence). For ophthalmopathy patients, the Clinical Activity Score was at least 3 and the NOSPECS grade at least 4; duration was under 3 months. TCR beta CDR3 regions were amplified from RNA. The HTBI set primed first-round TCR CDR3 RT-PCR. TCRdb redid the calling of the multiplex PCR reads with MiXCR, one entry per CDR3 protein. The repertoire holds 500,000 to 550,000 distinct CDR3 sequences, with around 20% as singletons.

Sequencing was done on a sample of blood. The chain links TRBV30 to TRBJ1-2, with a possible D match to TRBD1 (5 bases). The source is a man aged 35 to 55 with Graves' ophthalmopathy. CDR3 in amino acids: CAWSVWQGHYGYTF. CDR3 DNA: TGTGCCTGGAGTGTATGGCAGGGACACTATGGCTACACCTTC.